These 13 T cell receptor beta chains share one sample of origin, sequenced in a study of OX40 agonist ivuxolimab in advanced cancers. The method was the immunoSEQ multiplex PCR assay. TCRdb limited this immuneACCESS table to in-frame rearrangements with V and J called. A share of clones is missing; checked studies link under half to unresolved V genes, and the rest is unexplained. The sample table holds 65,000 to 75,000 clones, of which approximately 89% were seen once. Under 0.7% of the sample is taken by the ten largest. The material was CD4+ or CD8+ T cells sorted from blood, obtained in a trial of the OX40 agonist ivuxolimab. The source is an adult with an advanced solid tumor such as melanoma, head and neck, liver or kidney cancer.

The chain couples TRBV19 to TRBJ1-2, with D possibly being TRBD1 (5 bases). The CDR3 consists of 16 residues. The ends were cut back, 3 bases at V and 4 bases at J, with 18 bases in the middle. Germline V gene lookup returns CDR1 LNHDA and CDR2 SQIVND (reference sequence). The CDR3 nucleotides read TGTGCCAGTAGTATCGTCCGGGGCGCGGGTGGCTATGGCTACACCTTC. Translating it yields CASSIVRGAGGYGYTF. Supplemented by reference TRBV19 and TRBJ1-2, the full variable domain reads DGGITQSPKYLFRKEGQNVTLSCEQNLNHDAMYWYRQDPGQGLRLIYYSQIVNDFQKGDIAEGYSVSREKKESFPLTVTSAQKNPTAFYLCASSIVRGAGGYGYTFGSGTRLTVV.

The chain uses TRBV5-1 and TRBJ2-7; 9 bases agree with TRBD1. The CDR3 consists of 14 residues. CDR1 is SGHRS, CDR2 YFSETQ, per germline. J was trimmed by 4 bases and V by 0 bases; bases with no gene match: 2. The CDR3 DNA sequence: TGCGCCAGCAGCTTGGGGGACAGGGCTTACGAGCAGTACTTC. Translated: CASSLGDRAYEQYF.

The chain employs TRBV12-5 and TRBJ1-2; 9 positions match TRBD1. The V and J ends lost 0 bases and 3 bases, in that order; junction bases with no gene match: 5. CDR3 length: 16 residues. CDR1 is LGHNT and CDR2 is FRNRAP in the germline V gene. CDR3 in amino acids: CASGLVGTGTDYGYTF. The CDR3 DNA sequence: TGTGCTAGTGGTTTGGTTGGGACAGGGACCGACTATGGCTACACCTTC.

The chain uses TRBV5-1 and TRBJ2-7; tentatively, D is TRBD2 (5 bases). V gave up 4 bases and J gave up 1 base, with 9 bases separating them. In germline, CDR1 is SGHRS, CDR2 YFSETQ. CDR3 length equals 13 residues. The CDR3 nucleotides read TGCGCCAGCAGCCGGGGTATGTCCTACGAGCAGTACTTC. Translating it yields CASSRGMSYEQYF.

In its sample, this clone was seen a few times. Other DNA sequences within the sample encode an identical CDR3. The chain couples TRBV5-1 to TRBJ1-4; TRBD1 might be the D (6 bases). The CDR3 is 14 amino acids. The germline V gene encodes CDR1 SGHRS and CDR2 YFSETQ. V lost 4 bases and J lost 8, with 15 bases in between. CDR3 coding DNA: TGCGCCAGCAGCCGCACAGGGCTTAACGAAAAACTGTTTTTT. Protein sequence: CASSRTGLNEKLFF.

This sequence joins TRBV9 and TRBJ2-2; no firm D call. This CDR3 region has 15 residues. Germline V CDR1 and CDR2: SGDLS, YYNGEE. The V end lost 3 bases, the J end lost 3 bases, and 12 bases lay between the germline ends. The CDR3 sequence: CASSASDMYTGELFF. As DNA, the CDR3 is TGTGCCAGCAGCGCCTCAGACATGTACACCGGGGAGCTGTTTTTT.

The chain has TRBV28 and TRBJ2-6, with 9 bases lining up with TRBD1. The CDR3 is made up of 15 amino acids. J was trimmed by 6 bases and V by 5 bases; bases with no gene match: 5. Germline V gives CDR1 MDHEN, CDR2 SYDVKM. This CDR3 reads CASSTGGAKANVLTF. CDR3 nucleotides: TGTGCCAGCAGTACAGGGGGCGCGAAGGCCAACGTCCTGACTTTC. The complete variable domain, with remaining parts taken from reference TRBV28 and TRBJ2-6, reads DVKVTQSSRYLVKRTGEKVFLECVQDMDHENMFWYRQDPGLGLRLIYFSYDVKMKEKGDIPEGYSVSREKKERFSLILESASTNQTSMYLCASSTGGAKANVLTFGAGSRLTVL.

This chain joins TRBV11-2 and TRBJ2-2; tentatively, D is TRBD2 (6 bases). The V gene lost 2 bases and the J gene lost 2 bases, with 9 bases spanning the gap. This CDR3 contains 15 residues. CDR1 and CDR2 from the germline V gene are SGHAT and FQNNGV. CDR3 region: CASSLLGLNTGELFF. CDR3 nucleotides: TGTGCCAGCAGCTTACTCGGACTAAACACCGGGGAGCTGTTTTTT.

This chain uses TRBV7-6 with TRBJ2-3; no definite D call. Germline CDR1 SGHVS, CDR2 FNYEAQ. V was clipped by 4 bases and J by 0 bases, with 8 bases between them. The CDR3 totals 14 residues. The CDR3 is CASSSQTSTDTQYF. The CDR3 DNA reads as TGTGCCAGCAGCTCACAGACTAGCACAGATACGCAGTATTTT.

CDR3 loop: CASSLYGDTGELFF. The CDR3 DNA reads as TGTGCCAGCAGCTTATACGGGGACACCGGGGAGCTGTTTTTT. The rearrangement links TRBV11-3 to TRBJ2-2; the D gene is possibly TRBD2 (5 bases). This CDR3 is 14 amino acids long. With 2 bases removed from V and 3 bases from J, the gap between germline ends came to 7 bases. CDR1 and CDR2 (germline): SGHNT, YENEEA.

The chain has TRBV28 and TRBJ1-1, with D perhaps matching TRBD1 (6 bases). Germline V gene lookup returns CDR1 MDHEN and CDR2 SYDVKM. Trimming pared 6 bases from V and 6 bases from J, leaving 14 bases between. This CDR3 has 13 amino acids. CDR3 residues: CASRDRALPEAFF. CDR3 bases: TGTGCCAGCAGGGACAGAGCCCTCCCTGAAGCTTTCTTT.

V usage is TRBV20-1 and J usage is TRBJ1-1; D is uncertain. This CDR3 is built from 11 residues. Trimming took 3 bases from V and 7 from J, leaving 9 bases between them. Per the germline V gene, CDR1 is DFQATT and CDR2 is SNEGSKA (reference sequence). Here the CDR3 reads CSARSSLEAFF. Here the CDR3 DNA reads TGCAGTGCTAGGAGTAGCCTTGAAGCTTTCTTT.

This chain connects TRBV4-2 to TRBJ2-7; 11 bases are shared with TRBD2. The germline V gene encodes CDR1 LGHNA and CDR2 YNFKEQ. V was pared by 8 bases and J by 1 base, with 1 base of the junction left unmatched. The CDR3 runs to 13 residues. This CDR3 reads CASRLAGSYEQYF. Here the CDR3 DNA reads TGTGCCAGCCGACTAGCGGGGTCCTACGAGCAGTACTTC.